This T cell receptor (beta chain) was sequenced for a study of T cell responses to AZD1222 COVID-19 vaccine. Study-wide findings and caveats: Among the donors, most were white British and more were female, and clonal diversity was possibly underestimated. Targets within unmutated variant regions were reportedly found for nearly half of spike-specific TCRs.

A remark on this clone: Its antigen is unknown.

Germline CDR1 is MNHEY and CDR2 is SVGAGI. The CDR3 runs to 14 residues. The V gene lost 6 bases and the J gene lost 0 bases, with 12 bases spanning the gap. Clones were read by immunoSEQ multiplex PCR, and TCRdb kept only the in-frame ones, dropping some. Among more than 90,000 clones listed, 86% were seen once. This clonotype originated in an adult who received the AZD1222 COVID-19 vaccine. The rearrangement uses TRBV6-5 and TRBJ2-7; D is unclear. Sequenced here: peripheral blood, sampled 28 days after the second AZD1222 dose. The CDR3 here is CASSLGTYSYEQYF. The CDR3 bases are TGTGCCAGCAGCCTCGGCACGTACTCCTACGAGCAGTACTTC.